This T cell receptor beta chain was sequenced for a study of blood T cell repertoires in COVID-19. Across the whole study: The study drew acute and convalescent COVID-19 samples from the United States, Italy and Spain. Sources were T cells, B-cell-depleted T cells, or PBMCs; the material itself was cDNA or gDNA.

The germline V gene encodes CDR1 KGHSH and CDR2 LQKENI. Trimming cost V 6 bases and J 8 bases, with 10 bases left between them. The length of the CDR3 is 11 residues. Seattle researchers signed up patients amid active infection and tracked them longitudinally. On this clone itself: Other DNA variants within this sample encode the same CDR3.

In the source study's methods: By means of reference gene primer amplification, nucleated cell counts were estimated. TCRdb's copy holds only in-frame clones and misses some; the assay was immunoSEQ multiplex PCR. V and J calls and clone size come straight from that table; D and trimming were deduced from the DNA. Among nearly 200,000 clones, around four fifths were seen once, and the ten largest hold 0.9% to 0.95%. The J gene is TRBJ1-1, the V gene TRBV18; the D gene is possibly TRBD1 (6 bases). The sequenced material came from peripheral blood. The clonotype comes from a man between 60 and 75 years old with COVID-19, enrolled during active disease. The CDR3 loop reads CASSLGTEAFF. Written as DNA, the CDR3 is TGTGCCAGCTCCCTGGGGACAGAAGCTTTCTTT.